This T cell receptor (beta chain) originates from a study of identical twins. TCRdb used MiXCR to reprocess the 5' RACE reads, holding one entry per CDR3 protein. In the table there are fewer than 900,000 distinct CDR3 sequences, about 20% of which are singletons. CDR3 length equals 15 residues. The same data also contributed to another study, on T cells expressing NK-cell markers.

The sequenced sample consisted of PBMCs. J is TRBJ2-5 and V is TRBV21-1; the DNA was not used to check the table's D call, TRBD1. TRBV21-1 is annotated as a pseudogene. The sequence was obtained from a woman between 18 and 29 years old in good health. The chain's CDR3 is CASSKTGDPQEAQYF. The CDR3 nucleotides are TGTGCCAGCAGCAAGACAGGGGACCCTCAAGAGGCCCAGTACTTC.